This T cell receptor beta chain originates from a study of T cell changes during pregnancy in multiple sclerosis. Regarding this clone: The identical CDR3 is also encoded by other nucleotide sequences in the sample.

Profiled with immunoSEQ multiplex PCR; TCRdb holds only in-frame clones, not every one. The table includes some 56,000 clones, about 92% detected once. V was cut by 4 bases and J by 1 base, with 8 bases left in between. CDR1 is SGHNT and CDR2 is YYREEE in the germline V gene (reference sequence). CDR3 length: 13 residues. V and J are TRBV5-4 and TRBJ1-2; D is perhaps TRBD1 (6 bases). This receptor was identified in a female donor with multiple sclerosis, enrolled in a pregnancy study. Material: CD4+ T cells from peripheral blood mononuclear cells, obtained after pregnancy. The CDR3 spells CASSLDSNYGYTF. The CDR3 DNA reads as TGTGCCAGCAGCCTGGACAGTAACTATGGCTACACCTTC. The full variable domain, with the rest looked up from reference TRBV5-4 and TRBJ1-2, is ETGVTQSPTHLIKTRGQQVTLRCSSQSGHNTVSWYQQALGQGPQFIFQYYREEENGRGNFPPRFSGLQFPNYSSELNVNALELDDSALYLCASSLDSNYGYTFGSGTRLTVV.